These 24 T cell receptor beta chains came from one sample sequenced in a study of molecular identifiers for immune sequencing clone quantification. MiXCR, applied by TCRdb to the PCR reads, yields one record per CDR3 protein. The sample records tens of thousands of distinct CDR3 sequences, around 18% being singletons. Sequenced sample: naive CD8+ T cells from blood, with Jurkat cell RNA spiked in. The subset is: FACS-sorted CD8+CD4-CCR7+CD45RA+ naive T cells. These receptors all come from a human donor in good health. Some libraries in this study had Jurkat cell RNA spiked in.

This clonotype has a handful of counts. The chain carries TRBV13 and TRBJ1-1; 7 bases fit TRBD1. This CDR3 has 14 amino acids. The V gene's germline CDR1 is PRHDT and CDR2 FYEKMQ (reference sequence). V dropped 2 bases and J dropped 3; count of bases not matched to a gene: 3. CDR3 in DNA: TGTGCCAGCAGCTTAAAAGGGGGCTACACTGAAGCTTTCTTT. It is translated as CASSLKGGYTEAFF.

The chain combines TRBV5-7 with TRBJ2-5; D unresolved. TRBV5-7 is an ORF, and what it does is uncertain. V shed 6 bases and J shed 1 base, with 10 bases lying between them. This CDR3 contains 13 residues. CDR3: CASNFNSQETQYF. For the CDR3, the DNA is TGTGCCAGCAACTTTAACAGCCAAGAGACCCAGTACTTC.

The chain has TRBV9 and TRBJ2-7; 7 bases align to TRBD2. With 3 bases clipped from V and 6 bases from J, the junction kept 6 bases outside the gene matches. The CDR3 runs to 13 residues. CDR1 and CDR2 from the germline V gene are SGDLS and YYNGEE. The CDR3 here is CASSADQRGEQYF. The CDR3 nucleotides read TGTGCCAGCAGCGCGGATCAGCGGGGCGAGCAGTACTTC.

This clonotype was found many times. J is TRBJ2-1 and V is TRBV28, with D perhaps matching TRBD1 (6 bases). This CDR3 has 14 amino acids. CDR1 is MDHEN and CDR2 is SYDVKM in the germline V gene. Trimming took off 2 bases at V and 5 bases at J, with 10 bases between the two ends. Here the CDR3 DNA reads TGTGCCAGCAGTTTAATGGGGACACACAATGAGCAGTTCTTC. Translating it yields CASSLMGTHNEQFF.

Many counts were recorded for this clonotype. This sequence joins TRBV20-1 and TRBJ2-7, with D perhaps assigned TRBD1 or TRBD2 (5 bases each). The CDR3 length is 16 residues. V dropped 0 bases and J dropped 3 bases, with 18 bases sitting between them. Germline V gene sequence: CDR1 DFQATT, CDR2 SNEGSKA (reference sequence). As DNA, the CDR3 is TGCAGTGCTAGAGAGGCAGGGAGTGTTTCCCTCTACGAGCAGTACTTC. Protein sequence: CSAREAGSVSLYEQYF.

Comments on this clonotype: At one of its ends the junction is not consistent with the germline gene, which may arise from a read error. The chain recombines TRBV7-7 with TRBJ2-1, with TRBD2 matching 7 bases. The CDR3 totals 15 residues. The germline gives CDR1 SSHAT, CDR2 FNYEAQ (reference sequence). Here the CDR3 reads CASSPRLAAYNEQFF. In DNA, the CDR3 is TGTGCTAGCAGCCCCCGACTAGCAGCCTACAATGAGCAGTTCTTC.

Notes on this clonotype: A much larger clone sits a single nucleotide away, making a read error possible. J is TRBJ2-3 and V is TRBV21-1; the D call TRBD2 from the table was never checked on the DNA. TRBV21-1 is annotated as a pseudogene. The CDR3 sequence is 15 residues long. CDR3 residues: CASSEGGQNTDTQYF. In DNA form, the CDR3 reads TGTGCCAGCAGCGAAGGAGGGCAAAACACAGATACGCAGTATTTT.

This clonotype was found many times. This chain connects TRBV3-1 to TRBJ1-6; D gene uncertain. The CDR3 contains 15 residues. V was trimmed by 0 bases and J by 8 bases, leaving 11 bases between them. The germline gives CDR1 LGHDT, CDR2 YNNKEL (reference sequence). CDR3 in amino acids: CASSQDAAGYSPLHF. CDR3 coding DNA: TGTGCCAGCAGCCAAGATGCGGCAGGTTATTCACCCCTCCACTTT.

Only a few counts were recorded for this clonotype. This chain links TRBV11-1 with TRBJ2-7, with unresolved D. Trimming shortened V by 5 bases and J by 4 bases, and 15 bases separated the two germline ends. Germline CDR1 reads SGHAT; CDR2 reads FQDESV (reference sequence). This CDR3 is 14 amino acids long. This chain's CDR3 is CASSITPESYEQYF. The CDR3 bases are TGTGCCAGCAGCATCACACCCGAGTCGTACGAGCAGTACTTC.

V and J are TRBV29-1 and TRBJ2-7, with 8 bases matching TRBD1. Trimming removed 6 bases from V and 3 bases from J; junction bases left unmatched: 7. The V gene's germline CDR1 is SQVTM and CDR2 ANQGSEA. There are 13 residues in the CDR3. The CDR3 nucleotides read TGCAGCGTCATGACAGGGGCTGGCTACGAGCAGTACTTC. Its translation: CSVMTGAGYEQYF.

Details on this clonotype: This may be a read error: a much more frequent sequence differs by one nucleotide. This chain connects TRBV19 to TRBJ2-7, with 9 nucleotides matching TRBD1. The CDR3 consists of 14 residues. Germline CDR1 and CDR2: LNHDA and SQIVND (reference sequence). The CDR3 DNA sequence: TGTGCCAGTAGTCCGGGGACAGGGACCTACGAGCAGCACTTC. Encoded protein: CASSPGTGTYEQHF.

This clonotype was seen many times. This rearrangement joins TRBV6-2 or TRBV6-3 to TRBJ1-5; D possibly corresponds to TRBD1 (5 bases). Germline CDR1 MNHEY, CDR2 SVGEGT. The CDR3 runs 20 residues. V lost 0 bases, J lost 5 bases, and 26 bases lay in between. The CDR3 DNA follows: TGTGCCAGCAGTTACTCACTCCCTTTCAGGGAGGCAGCCTGGGATCAGCCCCAGCATTTT. Its translation: CASSYSLPFREAAWDQPQHF.

This clonotype showed up many times. The rearrangement links TRBV6-5 to TRBJ2-1; D not resolved. In germline, CDR1 is MNHEY, CDR2 SVGAGI. The length of the CDR3 is 12 residues. The ends were cut back, 0 bases at V and 9 bases at J, with 6 bases in the middle. CDR3 bases: TGTGCCAGCAGTTACTCAGTCGGTGAGCAGTTCTTC. This gives the protein CASSYSVGEQFF.

This clonotype was counted at least ten times. The rearrangement joins TRBV11-2 to TRBJ2-3; TRBD1 might be the D (5 bases). The CDR3 has 14 residues. Germline V CDR1 and CDR2: SGHAT, FQNNGV. V gave up 2 bases and J gave up 4 bases, with 10 bases separating them. The CDR3 region is CASSLQGPADTQYF. The CDR3, as DNA: TGTGCCAGCAGCTTACAGGGTCCGGCAGATACGCAGTATTTT.

Points on this clonotype: One end of the junction varies from germline; a read error may be responsible. This sequence joins TRBV20-1 and TRBJ2-7; TRBD2 matches 8 bases. In germline, CDR1 is DFQATT, CDR2 SNEGSKA (reference sequence). CDR3 length: 17 residues. DNA of the CDR3: TGCGGTGCACGCGCCCCTCTTGGGACTAGAATTTCCCACGAGCAGTACTTC. It translates to CGARAPLGTRISHEQYF.

This clonotype was detected ten times or more. The chain uses TRBV4-1 and TRBJ1-1; D unclear. Trimming removed 1 base at V and 5 bases at J, with 11 bases between. This CDR3 contains 14 residues. CDR1 and CDR2 (germline): MGHRA, YSYEKL. CDR3 nucleotide sequence: TGCGCCAGCAGCCAAGCAGGAGGGTGGACTGAAGCTTTCTTT. This encodes CASSQAGGWTEAFF.

This clonotype has ten or more counts. The chain has TRBV20-1 and TRBJ1-2; a weak D match, TRBD1 (5 bases). Trimming shortened V by 0 bases and J by 1 base, and 12 bases separated the two germline ends. The CDR3 extends over 15 amino acids. The germline V gene has CDR1 DFQATT and CDR2 SNEGSKA (reference sequence). DNA for the CDR3: TGCAGTGCTAGAGATTTAACCGACAGTAACTATGGCTACACCTTC. Encoded protein: CSARDLTDSNYGYTF.

As regards this clonotype: A much larger clone lies one base from this, so it may be a read error. V and J are TRBV7-9 and TRBJ2-6, with D perhaps TRBD1 or TRBD2 (5 bases each). The germline V gene encodes CDR1 SEHNR and CDR2 FQNEAQ (reference sequence). CDR3 length: 15 amino acids. The DNA of the CDR3 is TGTGCCAGCAGCTTTACAGCGCACGGGGCCTACGTCCTGACTTTC. Translating it yields CASSFTAHGAYVLTF.

Ten or more counts support this clonotype. Relative to the germline gene, one junction end is altered; a read error may explain this. V is TRBV18 and J is TRBJ2-2; 7 nucleotides line up with TRBD2. The CDR3 length is 15 residues. Germline V gives CDR1 KGHSH, CDR2 LQKENI. The CDR3 reads CASSPTSVNTGKLFF. CDR3 DNA sequence: TGTGCCAGCTCACCCACTAGCGTGAACACCGGGAAGCTGTTTTTT. The variable domain in full, completed from reference TRBV18 and TRBJ2-2, reads NAGVMQNPRHLVRRRGQEARLRCSPMKGHSHVYWYRQLPEEGLKFMVYLQKENIIDESGMPKERFSAEFPKEGPSILRIQQVVRGDSAAYFCASSPTSVNTGKLFFGEGSRLTVL.

There are many counts of this clonotype. The chain employs TRBV28 and TRBJ2-7; D might be TRBD1 (5 bases). The CDR3 is 13 amino acids. Germline loops: CDR1 MDHEN, CDR2 SYDVKM. Deletions cut 3 bases from V and 3 bases from J, with 9 bases between. The CDR3 is CASSFRGIYEQYF. The DNA for the CDR3 is TGTGCCAGCAGTTTTAGGGGAATCTACGAGCAGTACTTC.

This clonotype was found many times. The chain links TRBV7-3 to TRBJ2-1; D perhaps matches TRBD2 (6 bases). CDR1 SGHTA and CDR2 FQGTGA come from the germline V gene. The CDR3 is 15 residues long. V lost 1 base and J 3 bases, leaving 10 bases between the germline ends. CDR3 in amino acids: CASSLISGVYNEQFF. CDR3 sequence (DNA): TGTGCCAGCAGCTTAATTTCGGGAGTCTACAATGAGCAGTTCTTC. Using reference TRBV7-3 and TRBJ2-1 for the parts outside the CDR3, the full variable domain is GAGVSQTPSNKVTEKGKYVELRCDPISGHTALYWYRQSLGQGPEFLIYFQGTGAADDSGLPNDRFFAVRPEGSVSTLKIQRTERGDSAVYLCASSLISGVYNEQFFGPGTRLTVL.

For this clonotype: It may be a read error: a sequence one base away is much more abundant. The chain is built from TRBV7-8 and TRBJ1-4; unclear D gene. CDR3 length: 18 amino acids. Per germline, CDR1 SGHVS and CDR2 FQNEAQ. CDR3 region: CASSLARQLARLDEKLFF. CDR3 in DNA: TGCGCCAGCAGCTTAGCGAGGCAGTTGGCAAGGTTGGATGAAAAACTGTTTTTT.

This clonotype appeared many times. The V call is TRBV7-9, the J call TRBJ2-1, with 7 bases fitting TRBD2. CDR1 SEHNR and CDR2 FQNEAQ come from the germline V gene (reference sequence). Germline trimming cut 5 bases from V and 6 bases from J; bases unmatched to any gene: 13. The CDR3 covers 16 residues. CDR3 residues: CASSNPSAGVLNEQFF. The CDR3 DNA is TGTGCCAGCAGCAACCCTTCCGCGGGAGTGCTCAATGAGCAGTTCTTC.

This clonotype was observed at least ten times. The rearrangement uses TRBV7-9 and TRBJ2-7; 7 nucleotides line up with TRBD2. V dropped 5 bases and J dropped 0; count of bases not matched to a gene: 10. The CDR3 is 16 residues long. CDR1 is SEHNR, CDR2 FQNEAQ, per germline (reference sequence). In DNA form, the CDR3 reads TGTGCCAGCAGCCCGAGGCTTTTAGCGGGCTCCTACGAGCAGTACTTC. Residues: CASSPRLLAGSYEQYF.